This T cell receptor beta chain was identified during a study of blood T cell repertoires in COVID-19. Study-level background: Samples taken during acute and convalescent COVID-19 were collected in the United States, Italy and Spain. From T cells, B-cell-depleted T cells, or PBMCs came the material, which was cDNA or gDNA.

V shed 6 bases, J shed 6 bases, and the junction held 5 bases outside the gene matches. Germline V gives CDR1 MNHEY, CDR2 SVGAGI. The length of the CDR3 is 14 residues. This clone has more than one count but fewer than ten. In the authors' workflow: Amplification of reference gene primers was used by the study to estimate nucleated cell counts. Clones were sequenced by immunoSEQ multiplex PCR, and TCRdb holds only the in-frame ones, with some missing. The DNA was the basis for D and trimming; V, J and clone size are from that table. The data contain 60,000 to 80,000 clones, around 84% of them singletons.

The V and J genes are TRBV6-5 and TRBJ2-2; 9 bases map to TRBD1. The sample comprised peripheral blood. The TCR sequence derives from a man between 65 and 85 years old with acute or convalescent COVID-19. The CDR3 coding sequence is TGTGCCAGCAGCGGACAGGGGATCGCCGGGGAGCTGTTTTTT. The encoded protein is CASSGQGIAGELFF.